These 21 T cell receptor beta chains originate from one sample sequenced in a study of graft-versus-host responses after intestinal transplantation. TCRdb's table, derived via immunoSEQ multiplex PCR, lists solely in-frame clones and lacks some. The data show about 97,000 clones, 80% to 95% seen once. The sample was PBMCs, taken 450 to 480 days after intestinal transplant. These receptors all stem from a human patient who received an intestinal transplant, so some T cells may come from the graft donor.

The V and J genes are TRBV13 and TRBJ2-7; 7 bases are shared with TRBD2. The trim removed 0 bases at V and 2 bases at J, leaving 4 bases unmatched. CDR1 and CDR2 (germline): PRHDT, FYEKMQ (reference sequence). The CDR3 extends over 15 amino acids. The CDR3 DNA follows: TGTGCCAGCAGCTTAGGTGCGGGGGAAGCCTACGAGCAGTACTTC. Amino acids: CASSLGAGEAYEQYF. Full variable domain (missing parts from reference TRBV13 and TRBJ2-7): AAGVIQSPRHLIKEKRETATLKCYPIPRHDTVYWYQQGPGQDPQFLISFYEKMQSDKGSIPDRFSAQQFSDYHSELNMSSLELGDSALYFCASSLGAGEAYEQYFGPGTRLTVT.

This clone was recorded only once. V usage is TRBV6-5 and J usage is TRBJ1-2; D remains ambiguous. The V end was cut by 2 bases, the J end by 2 bases, with 12 bases between. The CDR3 runs 15 residues. The germline gives CDR1 MNHEY, CDR2 SVGAGI. The CDR3 here is CASSYRGGWNYGYTF. CDR3 coding DNA: TGTGCCAGCAGTTACCGTGGAGGGTGGAACTATGGCTACACCTTC.

The V and J genes are TRBV7-9 and TRBJ1-1, with D uncertain. Trimming pared 4 bases from V and 1 base from J, leaving 13 bases between. The CDR3 has 15 amino acids. The V gene's germline CDR1 is SEHNR and CDR2 FQNEAQ (reference sequence). The CDR3 reads CASSSPYEGNTEAFF. In DNA form, the CDR3 reads TGTGCCAGCAGCTCCCCCTACGAAGGGAACACTGAAGCTTTCTTT.

This chain uses TRBV6-1 with TRBJ1-6, with D tentatively TRBD1 (5 bases). The CDR3 totals 13 residues. V lost 7 bases and J lost 7, with 11 bases in between. Germline values: CDR1 MNHNS, CDR2 SASEGT. The CDR3 sequence is CASKDTPNSPLHF. CDR3 coding DNA: TGTGCCAGCAAGGACACTCCAAATTCACCCCTCCACTTT.

This chain connects TRBV9 to TRBJ1-1; TRBD1 might be the D (5 bases). Germline lookup yields CDR1 SGDLS and CDR2 YYNGEE. V lost 4 bases, J lost 9 bases, and 19 bases lay in between. The CDR3 loop spans 14 amino acids. CDR3 nucleotide sequence: TGTGCCAGCAGCCCTCCCGCGGGGGAGTTCAAAGCTTTCTTT. Its translation is CASSPPAGEFKAFF.

This chain joins TRBV7-3 and TRBJ2-1; a weak D match, TRBD1 (5 bases). V lost 2 bases and J lost 6, with 8 bases in between. Germline-derived CDR1 and CDR2 are SGHTA and FQGTGA. The CDR3 is 13 amino acids. Written as DNA, the CDR3 is TGTGCCAGCAGCTTAGGGGCCTTCAATGAGCAGTTCTTC. This gives the protein CASSLGAFNEQFF.

V gene TRBV4-1 combines with J gene TRBJ1-3; no reliable D call. This CDR3 is 15 amino acids long. Germline assignment: CDR1 MGHRA and CDR2 YSYEKL. V lost 0 bases, J lost 1 base, and 7 bases lay in between. CDR3 protein: CASSQDWGSGNTIYF. The CDR3, as DNA: TGCGCCAGCAGCCAAGATTGGGGTTCTGGAAACACCATATATTTT.

This rearrangement joins TRBV7-8 to TRBJ1-3; D is unresolved. From germline, CDR1 is SGHVS and CDR2 FQNEAQ. The germline V and J ends were trimmed by 5 bases and 4 bases, with 9 bases remaining between them. The length of the CDR3 is 13 residues. CDR3 amino acids: CASSTSRGNTIYF. The CDR3 DNA follows: TGTGCCAGCAGCACATCCCGGGGAAACACCATATATTTT.

The rearrangement uses TRBV6-1 and TRBJ1-2; unclear D gene. CDR1 and CDR2 from the germline V gene are MNHNS and SASEGT. The CDR3 totals 12 residues. Trimming took off 1 base at V and 8 bases at J, with 8 bases between the two ends. The CDR3 spells CASSEGAFGYTF. In DNA, the CDR3 is TGTGCCAGCAGTGAAGGGGCCTTCGGCTACACCTTC.

The chain is built from TRBV2 and TRBJ1-2; 9 bases agree with TRBD1. CDR3 length: 16 amino acids. The J segment lost 6 bases and the V segment lost 2 bases, leaving 10 bases of the junction unmatched. The germline CDR1 and CDR2 sequences are SNHLY and FYNNEI. This chain's CDR3 is CASSEYAGQGINGYTF. The DNA of the CDR3 is TGTGCCAGCAGTGAATACGCCGGACAGGGGATAAATGGCTACACCTTC.

V is TRBV5-1 and J is TRBJ1-2, with 10 positions matching TRBD1. From germline, CDR1 is SGHRS and CDR2 YFSETQ. V shed 5 bases and J 6 bases; nucleotides not matched to a gene: 4. The CDR3 extends over 13 amino acids. The DNA of the CDR3 is TGCGCCAGCAGGTGGGACAGGGGCGATGGCTACACCTTC. Its protein is CASRWDRGDGYTF.

The gene calls are TRBV6-1 and TRBJ2-3; tentatively, D is TRBD1 (6 bases). Germline V gene sequence: CDR1 MNHNS, CDR2 SASEGT. Between the trimmed V and J ends, which lost 10 bases and 0 bases, there was a span of 11 bases. This CDR3 comprises 13 residues. The CDR3 protein is CATIGQSTDTQYF. CDR3 sequence (DNA): TGTGCCACCATAGGACAGAGCACAGATACGCAGTATTTT.

The V gene is TRBV9, the J gene TRBJ2-2, with TRBD2 matching over 13 bases. Trimming took 4 bases from V and 6 from J; bases not matched to a gene: 12. Germline CDR1 reads SGDLS; CDR2 reads YYNGEE. This CDR3 has 18 amino acids. The CDR3 DNA follows: TGTGCCAGCAGCCCACTAGCGGGGGGGCGGTCGGAGTCCGGGGAGCTGTTTTTT. This translates into CASSPLAGGRSESGELFF.

The chain couples TRBV29-1 to TRBJ2-7; D gene uncertain. The CDR3 totals 11 residues. The V gene's germline CDR1 is SQVTM and CDR2 ANQGSEA. Trimming left V 7 bases short and J 2 bases short, with 9 bases between. The DNA for the CDR3 is TGCAGCGGGACGGTAGCCTACGAGCAGTACTTC. Its protein product is CSGTVAYEQYF.

This chain connects TRBV6-1 to TRBJ1-2; D is uncertain. CDR3 length: 10 amino acids. Trimming cost V 8 bases and J 8 bases, with 9 bases left between them. From germline, CDR1 is MNHNS and CDR2 SASEGT. The CDR3 DNA sequence: TGTGCCAGCGGAACAAGGGGCTACACCTTC. This translates into CASGTRGYTF.

The V call is TRBV7-8, the J call TRBJ1-3; D call uncertain. CDR3 length: 15 amino acids. With 5 bases removed from V and 1 base from J, the gap between germline ends came to 12 bases. Germline CDR1 reads SGHVS; CDR2 reads FQNEAQ. As DNA, the CDR3 is TGTGCCAGCAGCCCCCGCCTTAGATCTGGAAACACCATATATTTT. Protein: CASSPRLRSGNTIYF.

V is TRBV5-1 and J is TRBJ2-1; 11 bases map to TRBD1. This CDR3 is built from 15 residues. Looked up from germline, CDR1 is SGHRS and CDR2 is YFSETQ. V was pared by 3 bases and J by 7 bases, with 6 bases of the junction left unmatched. The CDR3 is CASSWGTGGGNEQFF. The DNA of the CDR3 is TGCGCCAGCAGCTGGGGGACAGGGGGTGGAAATGAGCAGTTCTTC.

The chain employs TRBV7-3 and TRBJ2-1; 8 bases map to TRBD2. The CDR3 has 15 amino acids. Trimming removed 6 bases from V and 3 bases from J; junction bases left unmatched: 7. CDR1 is SGHTA and CDR2 is FQGTGA in the germline V gene. DNA for the CDR3: TGTGCCAGCAGTCCAATAGCGGGGAACTACAATGAGCAGTTCTTC. This translates into CASSPIAGNYNEQFF.

This chain joins TRBV6-4 and TRBJ2-3, with D perhaps matching TRBD2 (5 bases). V shed 7 bases and J shed 1 base, with 18 bases lying between them. From germline, CDR1 is MRHNA and CDR2 SNTAGT. The CDR3 sequence is 16 residues long. CDR3 in amino acids: CASIPVGGRGTDTQYF. CDR3 DNA sequence: TGTGCCAGCATTCCCGTGGGCGGGCGGGGCACAGATACGCAGTATTTT.

This rearrangement joins TRBV7-2 to TRBJ2-2; D might be TRBD1 (6 bases). Germline V gene data show CDR1 as SGHTA and CDR2 as FQGNSA. The germline V and J ends were trimmed by 3 bases and 1 base, with 9 bases remaining between them. This CDR3 comprises 15 residues. The CDR3 region is CASSLGALNTGELFF. The CDR3, as DNA: TGTGCCAGCAGCTTGGGGGCCCTGAACACCGGGGAGCTGTTTTTT.

The rearrangement uses TRBV9 and TRBJ2-7; 7 positions match TRBD1. From germline, CDR1 is SGDLS and CDR2 YYNGEE. The CDR3 is 15 residues long. V was clipped by 0 bases and J by 3 bases; unmatched bases: 6. CDR3 sequence: CASSVAPSGGYEQYF. The CDR3 bases are TGTGCCAGCAGCGTAGCCCCCTCAGGGGGCTACGAGCAGTACTTC. The full variable domain, rest sourced from reference TRBV9 and TRBJ2-7, is DSGVTQTPKHLITATGQRVTLRCSPRSGDLSVYWYQQSLDQGLQFLIQYYNGEERAKGNILERFSAQQFPDLHSELNLSSLELGDSALYFCASSVAPSGGYEQYFGPGTRLTVT.